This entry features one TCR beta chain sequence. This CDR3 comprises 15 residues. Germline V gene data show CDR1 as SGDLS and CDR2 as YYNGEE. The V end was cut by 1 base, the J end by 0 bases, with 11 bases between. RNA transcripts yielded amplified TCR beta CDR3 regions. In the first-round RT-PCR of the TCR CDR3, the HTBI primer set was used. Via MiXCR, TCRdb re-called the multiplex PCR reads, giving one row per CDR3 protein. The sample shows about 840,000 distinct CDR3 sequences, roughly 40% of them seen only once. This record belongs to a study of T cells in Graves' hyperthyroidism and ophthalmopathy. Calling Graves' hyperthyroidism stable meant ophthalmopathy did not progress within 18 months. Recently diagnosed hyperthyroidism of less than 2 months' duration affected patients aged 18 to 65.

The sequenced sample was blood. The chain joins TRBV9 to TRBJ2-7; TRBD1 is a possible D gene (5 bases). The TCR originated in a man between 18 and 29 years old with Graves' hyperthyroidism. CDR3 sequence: CASSVWPGPSYEQYF. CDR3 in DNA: TGTGCCAGCAGCGTATGGCCAGGGCCCTCCTACGAGCAGTACTTC.